The clone carrying this T cell receptor (beta chain) showed up many times. Its antigen is unidentified. Germline V CDR1 and CDR2: DFQATT, SNEGSKA (reference sequence). Trimming stripped 6 bases from V and 4 bases from J, with 18 bases between. The CDR3 consists of 14 residues. TCR beta VDJ and CDR3 were profiled, and genomic DNA was the template. MiXCR, applied by TCRdb to the reads, yields one record per CDR3 protein. This table holds approximately 190,000 distinct CDR3 sequences, approximately 48% found once. The data originate from a study of CD8+CD57+ T cells in acquired aplastic anemia. Patients chosen for sequencing had CD8+CD57+ cells that had expanded, as shown by flow cytometry. Every patient presented with severe acquired aplastic anemia. Findings and caveats of the study: No significant patient-versus-control difference appeared in CD8+ Simpson's diversity.

The chain has TRBV20-1 and TRBJ2-5, with D perhaps matching TRBD1 (6 bases). This receptor was taken from a human donor with aplastic anemia. The sequenced material came from sorted CD4+, CD8+, or CD8+CD57+ T cells (not recorded which) from PBMCs. The CDR3 DNA reads TGCAGTGCCGAGAGGAACAGGGCTGGAGAGACCCAGTACTTC. This translates into CSAERNRAGETQYF.